This TCR beta chain emerged from a study of blood T cell repertoires in COVID-19. Study background: The cDNA or gDNA used as material had been derived from T cells, B-cell-depleted T cells, or PBMCs.

Data came from immunoSEQ multiplex PCR; TCRdb stores just in-frame clones and leaves some out. The sample lists 90,000 or so clones; around 79% were seen once. The sequence was obtained from a human donor in a cohort sampled during active COVID-19. Sequencing was done on a sample of peripheral blood.

CDR3 DNA: TGTGCCAGCAGTAAAGAGGCCTTGAACACTGAAGCTTTCTTT. Translating gives CASSKEALNTEAFF. The chain is built from TRBV6-2 or TRBV6-3 and TRBJ1-1, with D unclear. The germline CDR1 and CDR2 sequences are MNHEY and SVGEGT. The CDR3 loop spans 14 amino acids. Trimming took 5 bases from V and 0 from J, leaving 10 bases between them.